This T cell receptor beta chain was retrieved from a study of chemoradiotherapy in HPV16-positive cancers (dated by TCRdb to about 2022). About the full investigation: Functional T-cell assays on cells from two HPV16-positive patients defined candidate HPV-specific T-cell clones and common TCR motifs. The study asked whether T-cell immunity to the HPV oncoproteins E6 and E7 changes during chemoradiotherapy and whether this immunity affects survival. TCR repertoires from 86 patients with HPV-related cancers were then used to track the candidate HPV-specific TCRs and motifs.

The investigation overall reported the following: In HPV16-positive patients, expansion of HPV-responsive T cells during chemoradiotherapy was found to be associated with improved recurrence-free survival. Expansion of candidate HPV-specific clones and E7-related TCR motifs was observed in the tumor microenvironment during treatment, whereas no such expansion was observed for non-HPV-specific T cells. The functional definition of HPV-specific T cells was derived from only a couple of HPV16-positive patients, and the survival association was reported for HPV16-positive patients.

Because repertoires were sampled repeatedly during chemoradiotherapy, clonal expansion in the tumor microenvironment could be followed. The library was generated by the immunoSEQ multiplex PCR assay. This immuneACCESS table, as held by TCRdb, lists in-frame sequences with V and J called but not all clones. Of the missing ones, under half trace to an unresolved V gene in checked studies; the others have no known cause. This sample holds about 15,000 clones; roughly 90% were observed only once. Around 2.8% of the sample rests with the top ten. With respect to this clone: No antigen is known for it. The sample holds no much larger clone one base away, and base qualities are not on file.

From cysteine to phenylalanine, the CDR3 is 16 amino acids long. Only CDR3 DNA remains: 48 bases, in frame from the first base. The sequence joins TRBV21-1 to TRBJ1-5; the listed D gene, TRBD1, was not tested against the DNA. TRBV21-1 is a pseudogene segment. The sample in question was blood, obtained from a patient who underwent chemoradiotherapy. The receptor comes from a human donor with HPV-associated anogenital cancer. The DNA sequence follows: TGTGCCAGCAGCAAAACAGGGGATTCTTGGAATCAGCCCCAGCATTTT. Its amino acids are CASSKTGDSWNQPQHF.